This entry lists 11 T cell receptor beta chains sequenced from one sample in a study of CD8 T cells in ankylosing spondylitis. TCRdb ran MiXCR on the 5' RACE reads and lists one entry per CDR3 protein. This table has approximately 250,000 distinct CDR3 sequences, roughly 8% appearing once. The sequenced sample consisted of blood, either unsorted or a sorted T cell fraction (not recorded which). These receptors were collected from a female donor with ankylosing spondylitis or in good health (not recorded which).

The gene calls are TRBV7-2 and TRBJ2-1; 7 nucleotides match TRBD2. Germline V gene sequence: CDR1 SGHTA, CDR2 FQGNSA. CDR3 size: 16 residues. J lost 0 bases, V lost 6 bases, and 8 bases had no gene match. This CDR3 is CASSSSGGASYNEQFF. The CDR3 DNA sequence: TGTGCCAGCAGTTCTAGCGGAGGGGCCTCCTACAATGAGCAGTTCTTC. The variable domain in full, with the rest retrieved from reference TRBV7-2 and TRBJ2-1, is GAGVSQSPSNKVTEKGKDVELRCDPISGHTALYWYRQSLGQGLEFLIYFQGNSAPDKSGLPSDRFSAERTGGSVSTLTIQRTQQEDSAVYLCASSSSGGASYNEQFFGPGTRLTVL.

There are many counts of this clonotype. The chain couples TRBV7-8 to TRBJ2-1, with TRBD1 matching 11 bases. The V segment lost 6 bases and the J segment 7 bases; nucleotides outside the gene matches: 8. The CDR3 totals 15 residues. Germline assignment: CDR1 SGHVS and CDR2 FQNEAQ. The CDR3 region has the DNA TGTGCCAGCAGAAAGGACAGGGGGCGCCGGAATGAGCAGTTCTTC. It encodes CASRKDRGRRNEQFF.

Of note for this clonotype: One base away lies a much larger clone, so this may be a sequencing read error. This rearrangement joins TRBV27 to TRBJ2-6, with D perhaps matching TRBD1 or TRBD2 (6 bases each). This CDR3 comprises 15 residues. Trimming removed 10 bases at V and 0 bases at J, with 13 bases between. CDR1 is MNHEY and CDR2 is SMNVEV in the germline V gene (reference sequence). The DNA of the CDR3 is TGTGCCAACAAGGGGGGCGACTCTGGGGCCAACGTCCTGACTTTC. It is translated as CANKGGDSGANVLTF. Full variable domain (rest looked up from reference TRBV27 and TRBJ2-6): EAQVTQNPRYLITVTGKKLTVTCSQNMNHEYMSWYRQDPGLGLRQIYYSMNVEVTDKGDVPEGYKVSRKEKRNFPLILESPSPNQTSLYFCANKGGDSGANVLTFGAGSRLTVL.

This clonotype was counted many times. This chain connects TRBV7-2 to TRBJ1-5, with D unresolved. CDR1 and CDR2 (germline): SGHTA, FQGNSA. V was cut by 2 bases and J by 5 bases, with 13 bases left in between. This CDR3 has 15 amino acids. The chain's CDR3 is CASSLFGSSDQPQHF. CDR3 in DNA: TGTGCCAGCAGCTTATTTGGGTCCTCAGATCAGCCCCAGCATTTT.

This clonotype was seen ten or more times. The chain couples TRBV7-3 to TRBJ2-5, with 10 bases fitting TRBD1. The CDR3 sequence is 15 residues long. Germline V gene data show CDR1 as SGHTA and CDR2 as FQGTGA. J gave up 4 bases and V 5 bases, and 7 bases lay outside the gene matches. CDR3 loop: CASSLGTGVGETQYF. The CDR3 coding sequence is TGTGCCAGCAGCCTAGGGACAGGGGTAGGAGAGACCCAGTACTTC.

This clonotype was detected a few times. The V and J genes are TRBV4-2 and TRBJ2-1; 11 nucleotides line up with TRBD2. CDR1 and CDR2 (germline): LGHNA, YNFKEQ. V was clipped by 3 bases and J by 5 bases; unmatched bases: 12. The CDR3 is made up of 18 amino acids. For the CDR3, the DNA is TGTGCCAGCAGCCAGACTAGCGGGGAGAGTTGGGGACACAATGAGCAGTTCTTC. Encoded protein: CASSQTSGESWGHNEQFF.

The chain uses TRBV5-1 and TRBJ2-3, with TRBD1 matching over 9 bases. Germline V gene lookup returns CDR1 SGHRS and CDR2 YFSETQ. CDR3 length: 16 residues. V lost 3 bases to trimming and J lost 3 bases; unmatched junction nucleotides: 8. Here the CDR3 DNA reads TGCGCCAGCAGCTACCTAAAACAGGGGGCTACAGATACGCAGTATTTT. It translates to CASSYLKQGATDTQYF.

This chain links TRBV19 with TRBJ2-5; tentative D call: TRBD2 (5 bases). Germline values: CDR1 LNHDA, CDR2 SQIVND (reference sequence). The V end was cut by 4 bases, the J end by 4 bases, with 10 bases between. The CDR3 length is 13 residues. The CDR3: CASSTDGGETQYF. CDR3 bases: TGTGCCAGTAGTACGGACGGAGGAGAGACCCAGTACTTC.

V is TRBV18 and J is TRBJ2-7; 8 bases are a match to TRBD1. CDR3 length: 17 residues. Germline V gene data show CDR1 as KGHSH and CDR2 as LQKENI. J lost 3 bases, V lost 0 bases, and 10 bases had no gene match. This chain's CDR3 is CASSPPQVSDRVYEQYF. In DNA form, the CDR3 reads TGTGCCAGCTCACCACCTCAGGTGTCGGACAGGGTCTACGAGCAGTACTTC.

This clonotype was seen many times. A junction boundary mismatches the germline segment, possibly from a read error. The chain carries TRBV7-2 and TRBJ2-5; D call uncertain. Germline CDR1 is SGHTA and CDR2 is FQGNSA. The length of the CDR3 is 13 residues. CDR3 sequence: CASSLTHQETQYF. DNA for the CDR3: TGTGCCAGCAGCTTAACGCACCAGGAGACCCAGTACTTC.

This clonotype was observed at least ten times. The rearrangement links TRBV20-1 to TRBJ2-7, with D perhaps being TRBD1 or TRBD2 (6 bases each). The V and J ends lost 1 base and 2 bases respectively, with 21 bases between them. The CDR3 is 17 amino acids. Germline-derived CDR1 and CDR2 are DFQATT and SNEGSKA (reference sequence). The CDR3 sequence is CSARVRGTTASTYEQYF. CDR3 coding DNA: TGCAGTGCTAGAGTTCGCGGGACAACCGCCTCCACCTACGAGCAGTACTTC.